The rows below give T cell receptor beta chains drawn from one sample of a study of OX40 agonist ivuxolimab in advanced cancers. Here immunoSEQ multiplex PCR was the method, and the copy in TCRdb shows in-frame clones only, minus some. Of some 27,000 clones detected, roughly nine tenths appear once; the ten largest clones hold approximately 24%. The sequencing here drew on CD4+ or CD8+ T cells sorted from blood, taken in a trial of the OX40 agonist ivuxolimab. Receptor source: an adult with an advanced solid tumor such as melanoma, head and neck, liver or kidney cancer. Each CDR3 is given with its conserved first and last residue. The D gene is left open where the match is weak. Clone size is stated in some rows and not others, as once, few, many or a class when expanded.

. | TRBJ1-1 | TRBV6-7 | . | TGTGCCAGCAATGGACAGCACGTCATGAACACTGAAGCTTTCTTT | CASNGQHVMNTEAFF
TRBD2 | TRBJ2-5 | TRBV7-8 | . | TGTGCCAGCAGCTTATCCCCTGGGACTAGCGGGGCCCAAGAGACCCAGTACTTC | CASSLSPGTSGAQETQYF
. | TRBJ2-2 | TRBV30 | once | TGTGCCCGGCCAGGGTCGAACACCGGGGAGCTGTTTTTT | CARPGSNTGELFF
TRBD2 | TRBJ2-7 | TRBV5-6 | . | TGTGCCAGCAGCTCTGGACTAGCGGGAGGGTACGAGCAGTACTTC | CASSSGLAGGYEQYF
. | TRBJ2-1 | TRBV25-1 | . | TGTGCCAGCACTGGGACCGATTTTCAGGAGACCGCATGGTTCTTC | CASTGTDFQETAWFF
. | TRBJ2-7 | TRBV2 | once | TGTGCCAGCAGCGATCGGCGTACCCTCTACGAGCAGTACTTC | CASSDRRTLYEQYF
. | TRBJ1-2 | TRBV5-6 | . | TGTGCCAGCAGCTTGTTTTCAGCAACCTATGGCTACACCTTC | CASSLFSATYGYTF
TRBD2 | TRBJ2-7 | TRBV7-2 | . | TGTGCCAGCAGCCCGAACAGCGGCGGGAGGTACAACTACGAGCAGTACTTC | CASSPNSGGRYNYEQYF
TRBD2 | TRBJ2-3 | TRBV7-9 | once | TGTGCCAGCAGCTTCCGGACTAGCGGACCTAGGGATACGCAGTATTTT | CASSFRTSGPRDTQYF
TRBD2 | TRBJ2-1 | TRBV15 | . | TGTGCCACCAGCAGAGGAGCGGGAGACAATGAGCAGTTCTTC | CATSRGAGDNEQFF
. | TRBJ2-1 | TRBV7-9 | . | TGTGCCAGCAGCTTAGGGCAGGGCCTGCAGTTCTTC | CASSLGQGLQFF
TRBD1 | TRBJ2-5 | TRBV7-9 | . | TGTGCCAGCAGCGCACCGGGACAGGGGCAGCCCCAAGAGACCCAGTACTTC | CASSAPGQGQPQETQYF
. | TRBJ2-6 | TRBV29-1 | . | TGCAGCGTTGAGGTCGACAGCTCGGCAGGGGCCAACGTCCTGACTTTC | CSVEVDSSAGANVLTF
. | TRBJ1-2 | TRBV5-4 | . | TGTGCCAGCAGCTTGACTTACGTGTCCCCAGGAGTCTCCGCGAATGGCTACACCTTC | CASSLTYVSPGVSANGYTF
TRBD2 | TRBJ2-3 | TRBV29-1 | . | TGCAGCGTTGAAGACCTTTTGTTGCGGGAGGTGGTGGGTACGCAGTATTTT | CSVEDLLLREVVGTQYF
. | TRBJ2-1 | TRBV5-4 | . | TGTGCCAGCAGCTTGGGCCTTTACAATGAGCAGTTCTTC | CASSLGLYNEQFF
TRBD2 | TRBJ2-3 | TRBV9 | once | TGTGCCAGCAGCGCCGGGACTAGCGGAGCAGATACGCAGTATTTT | CASSAGTSGADTQYF
. | TRBJ2-1 | TRBV7-9 | few | TGTGCCAGCAGCTTAGGAGTCCGCGAGCAGTTCTTC | CASSLGVREQFF
. | TRBJ1-5 | TRBV6-1 | . | TGTGCCAGCAGTGAGGGAGATTACCTCAATCAGCCCCAGCATTTT | CASSEGDYLNQPQHF
. | TRBJ1-1 | TRBV2 | few | TGTGCCAGCAACCTCGACGGAGATACTGAAGCTTTCTTT | CASNLDGDTEAFF
. | TRBJ1-5 | TRBV6-6 | once | TGTGCCAGCAGTTACGGGACAATTGGGCAGCCCCAGCATTTT | CASSYGTIGQPQHF
. | TRBJ2-1 | TRBV19 | . | TGTGCCAGTAGTATAGCGGTTTACAATGAGCAGTTCTTC | CASSIAVYNEQFF
. | TRBJ1-2 | TRBV9 | . | TGTGCCAGTACGCCGGGGGACACGGTGGTTTATGGCTACACCTTC | CASTPGDTVVYGYTF
. | TRBJ2-7 | TRBV10-3 | . | TGTGCCAGCAGTTACTCGGAGTGGACAGACTCCTACGAGCAGTACTTC | CASSYSEWTDSYEQYF
. | TRBJ2-5 | TRBV7-9 | . | TGTGCCAGCAGCTTACTCCCCCTGGGTGTTGAGCGGGAGACCCAGTACTTC | CASSLLPLGVERETQYF
. | TRBJ1-5 | TRBV7-2 | few | TGTGCCAGCAGGGCCTCTCGTTCGCCGAATCAGCCCCAGCATTTT | CASRASRSPNQPQHF
TRBD1 | TRBJ2-1 | TRBV9 | few | TGTGCCAGCAGCGTAGTGGGTAACAGGGGTGAGCAGTTCTTC | CASSVVGNRGEQFF
. | TRBJ2-7 | TRBV11-3 | . | TGTGCCAGCAGCTTAGCCAGGGGCTACGAGCAGTACTTC | CASSLARGYEQYF
. | TRBJ2-7 | TRBV7-9 | . | TGTGCCAGCAGCCCCAGGGACGCCTACGAGCAGTACTTC | CASSPRDAYEQYF
TRBD1 | TRBJ2-7 | TRBV14 | . | TGTGCCAGCAGTCGCGCCCCATGGGGACAGGGAATTTACGAGCAGTACTTC | CASSRAPWGQGIYEQYF
. | TRBJ2-5 | TRBV6-5 | . | TGTGCCAGCAGTTGGAGGGGGGATCAAGAGACCCAGTACTTC | CASSWRGDQETQYF
TRBD2 | TRBJ2-1 | TRBV6-4 | . | TGTGCCAGCAGTGAAATGGGGACTAGTAGGGTGAATGAGCAGTTCTTC | CASSEMGTSRVNEQFF
TRBD1 | TRBJ2-7 | TRBV30 | once | TGTGCCTGGCGACAGGGGTGGGTCTACGAGCAGTACTTC | CAWRQGWVYEQYF
. | TRBJ2-2 | TRBV11-3 | . | TGTGCCAGCAGCTTAGACCAGGGGCGAGACACCGGGGAGCTGTTTTTT | CASSLDQGRDTGELFF
TRBD2 | TRBJ2-7 | TRBV19 | . | TGTGCCAGTAGCCTACTTAGGACTAGCGGGAGGAAGAACGAGCAGTACTTC | CASSLLRTSGRKNEQYF
. | TRBJ1-3 | TRBV7-8 | . | TGTGCCAGCAGCGGAAGGGCGGGCACCTCTGGAAACACCATATATTTT | CASSGRAGTSGNTIYF
TRBD1 | TRBJ1-2 | TRBV27 | . | TGTGCCAGCCGGGCGGACAGGGTGGACTATGGCTACACCTTC | CASRADRVDYGYTF
TRBD1 | TRBJ1-5 | TRBV10-3 | . | TGTGCCACGAGGGGGCTGGGCAATCAGCCCCAGCATTTT | CATRGLGNQPQHF
TRBD2 | TRBJ2-7 | TRBV7-9 | . | TGTGCCAGCAGCTCGGGACTAGCGAGGGACGAGCAGTACTTC | CASSSGLARDEQYF
. | TRBJ1-2 | TRBV5-4 | medium-sized | TGTGCCAGCAGCTTGGATAAGGGATCCCCTCCACGGGGCTACACCTTC | CASSLDKGSPPRGYTF
. | TRBJ2-1 | TRBV6-1 | once | TGTGCCAGCAGTGGTTGGGGCTGGGATGAGCAGTTCTTC | CASSGWGWDEQFF
TRBD2 | TRBJ2-7 | TRBV7-8 | . | TGTGCCAGCAGCTCTGGGACTAGCGGATACTACGAGCAGTACTTC | CASSSGTSGYYEQYF
. | TRBJ2-3 | TRBV29-1 | . | TGCAGCGTCCCTGTTTTACCGCGCCCTGGCACAGATACGCAGTATTTT | CSVPVLPRPGTDTQYF
. | TRBJ1-2 | TRBV5-8 | . | TGTGCCAGCAGCTTGATGCCACCAGGTCCCTATGGCTACACCTTC | CASSLMPPGPYGYTF
. | TRBJ2-1 | TRBV25-1 | few | TGTGCCAGCAGTGAACAGGGGTGGAACAATGAGCAGTTCTTC | CASSEQGWNNEQFF
. | TRBJ1-2 | TRBV7-9 | . | TGTGCCAGCAGCTTAAGTACGGGCTACACCTTC | CASSLSTGYTF
. | TRBJ2-7 | TRBV5-8 | . | TGTGCCAGCAGCTCAAGACAGTCCTACGAGCAGTACTTC | CASSSRQSYEQYF
. | TRBJ2-7 | TRBV2 | . | TGTGCCAGCCTTGATGACTACTCCTACGAGCAGTACTTC | CASLDDYSYEQYF